Below are 27 T cell receptor beta chains sequenced from a single sample in a study of blood T cell repertoires in COVID-19. Repertoires were generated with immunoSEQ multiplex PCR, while TCRdb's copy carries only in-frame clones and drops some. The sample lists 10,000 or so clones, 82% occurring once. The material sequenced was peripheral blood. These receptors all stem from a human donor in a cohort sampled during active COVID-19.

This chain connects TRBV5-1 to TRBJ2-6, with D maybe TRBD2 (6 bases). The length of the CDR3 is 16 residues. V lost 0 bases and J 0 bases, leaving 7 bases between the germline ends. Germline CDR1 SGHRS, CDR2 YFSETQ. The CDR3 reads CASSLAGSSGANVLTF. Written as DNA, the CDR3 is TGCGCCAGCAGCTTGGCCGGGAGCTCTGGGGCCAACGTCCTGACTTTC. The entire variable domain, with the rest obtained from reference TRBV5-1 and TRBJ2-6, is as follows: KAGVTQTPRYLIKTRGQQVTLSCSPISGHRSVSWYQQTPGQGLQFLFEYFSETQRNKGNFPGRFSGRQFSNSRSEMNVSTLELGDSALYLCASSLAGSSGANVLTFGAGSRLTVL.

The chain employs TRBV27 and TRBJ2-7; 7 bases map to TRBD1. The CDR3 totals 14 residues. Germline CDR1 reads MNHEY; CDR2 reads SMNVEV (reference sequence). J lost 2 bases, V lost 6 bases, and 7 bases had no gene match. Here the CDR3 DNA reads TGTGCCAGCAGAAAGACAGGGTATGCCTACGAGCAGTACTTC. Translation: CASRKTGYAYEQYF.

The gene calls are TRBV3-1 (or the pseudogene TRBV3-2) and TRBJ1-2, with 7 bases fitting TRBD1. V was pared by 4 bases and J by 8 bases, with 7 bases of the junction left unmatched. Germline CDR1 is LGHDT and CDR2 is YNNKEL (reference sequence). The CDR3 runs to 13 residues. CDR3 sequence reads: CASSRTGVRGYTF. CDR3 in DNA: TGTGCCAGCAGCCGCACAGGGGTGAGAGGCTACACCTTC.

This rearrangement joins TRBV9 to TRBJ1-2; possible D gene TRBD1, 6 bases. Looked up from germline, CDR1 is SGDLS and CDR2 is YYNGEE. This CDR3 spans 14 amino acids. V shed 3 bases and J shed 3 bases, with 12 bases lying between them. The CDR3 nucleotides are TGTGCCAGCAGCGGTGCACAGGGATACTATGGCTACACCTTC. Translating gives CASSGAQGYYGYTF.

The chain employs TRBV11-3 and TRBJ2-5, with 10 bases lining up with TRBD2. The CDR3 length is 17 residues. V lost 5 bases to trimming and J lost 0 bases; unmatched junction nucleotides: 9. Germline loops: CDR1 SGHNT, CDR2 YENEEA. CDR3 DNA: TGTGCCAGCAGCCTAACCTATAGCGGGGGGAACCAAGAGACCCAGTACTTC. As protein: CASSLTYSGGNQETQYF.

This chain links TRBV5-1 with TRBJ1-2; 8 nucleotides agree with TRBD1. There are 15 residues in the CDR3. Trimming removed 5 bases from V and 5 bases from J; junction bases left unmatched: 11. CDR1 is SGHRS, CDR2 YFSETQ, per germline. The CDR3 DNA sequence: TGCGCCAGCAGTTCAGGGGGCGGGAACAGTTATGGCTACACCTTC. Amino acids: CASSSGGGNSYGYTF.

The rearrangement joins TRBV7-9 to TRBJ1-6, with D unclear. Trimming removed 5 bases at V and 0 bases at J, with 14 bases between. This CDR3 has 17 residues. Per germline, CDR1 SEHNR and CDR2 FQNEAQ (reference sequence). DNA for the CDR3: TGTGCCAGCAGCCCCGGGGTAACAAGCTCCTATAATTCACCCCTCCACTTT. This encodes CASSPGVTSSYNSPLHF.

This chain joins TRBV2 and TRBJ2-5, with a weak D call TRBD2 (6 bases). CDR1 SNHLY and CDR2 FYNNEI come from the germline V gene. The CDR3 length is 12 residues. Trimming cost V 3 bases and J 7 bases, with 9 bases left between them. The CDR3 region is CASSDGGATQYF. In DNA form, the CDR3 reads TGTGCCAGCAGTGACGGAGGGGCGACCCAGTACTTC.

By frequency in the sample, this clone is medium-sized. J is TRBJ1-4 and V is TRBV11-2, with TRBD1 identical over 8 bases. Germline CDR1 is SGHAT and CDR2 is FQNNGV. Losses at the gene ends were 10 bases for V and 13 bases for J; bases not matched to a gene: 17. The CDR3 is made up of 14 amino acids. The CDR3 DNA sequence: TGTGCCACTGCCAGGGGGCCATCGGAGGGTCGACTGTTTTTT. It yields the protein CATARGPSEGRLFF.

This chain joins TRBV3-1 (or the pseudogene TRBV3-2) and TRBJ2-5, with unresolved D. The germline V and J ends were trimmed by 4 bases and 2 bases, with 5 bases remaining between them. The CDR3 has 12 amino acids. CDR1 is LGHDT, CDR2 YNNKEL, per germline (reference sequence). CDR3 DNA sequence: TGTGCCAGCAGCCGAGCACAAGAGACCCAGTACTTC. This sequence encodes CASSRAQETQYF.

DNA of the CDR3: TGCGCCAGCAGCTCCAGGGGTACCACAGATACGCAGTATTTT. Its protein is CASSSRGTTDTQYF. The chain couples TRBV5-1 to TRBJ2-3, with D tentatively TRBD1 (6 bases). Germline-derived CDR1 and CDR2 are SGHRS and YFSETQ. The CDR3 sequence is 14 residues long. Trimming took 3 bases from V and 2 from J, leaving 10 bases between them.

This sequence joins TRBV29-1 and TRBJ2-3, with 8 bases that match TRBD2. With V trimmed by 7 bases and J by 3 bases, 6 bases remained unmatched. The CDR3 contains 13 residues. The germline V gene encodes CDR1 SQVTM and CDR2 ANQGSEA. Here the CDR3 reads CSGDAGGTDTQYF. CDR3 nucleotides: TGCAGCGGTGACGCGGGGGGAACAGATACGCAGTATTTT.

This sequence joins TRBV11-3 and TRBJ2-7; D is perhaps TRBD1 (6 bases). V gave up 5 bases and J gave up 3 bases, with 14 bases separating them. Germline CDR1 is SGHNT and CDR2 is YENEEA. The CDR3 spans 14 residues. Here the CDR3 reads CASSPQGSSYEQYF. As DNA, the CDR3 is TGTGCCAGCAGCCCACAGGGCAGCAGCTACGAGCAGTACTTC.

This chain joins TRBV18 and TRBJ2-1, with TRBD1 identical over 8 bases. From germline, CDR1 is KGHSH and CDR2 LQKENI. The CDR3 totals 15 residues. Trimming cost V 4 bases and J 7 bases; bases outside gene matches: 9. This chain's CDR3 is CASSRGRTGRNEQFF. The CDR3 region has the DNA TGTGCCAGCTCACGTGGTCGGACAGGGAGGAATGAGCAGTTCTTC.

CDR3 sequence (DNA): TGTGCCAGCAGTTCTCGGGGGAGGGGAGGAACTGAAGCTTTCTTT. Translating it yields CASSSRGRGGTEAFF. V gene TRBV6-5 combines with J gene TRBJ1-1; possible D gene TRBD1, 5 bases. The germline V gene encodes CDR1 MNHEY and CDR2 SVGAGI. The CDR3 totals 15 residues. V lost 4 bases to trimming and J lost 5 bases, with 17 bases between them.

J is TRBJ1-1 and V is TRBV5-1, with 7 bases matching TRBD1. CDR3 length equals 16 residues. The germline V gene has CDR1 SGHRS and CDR2 YFSETQ. The V gene end was trimmed by 4 bases and the J gene end by 3 bases; junction bases not matched to a gene: 12. This CDR3 reads CASSRTLGGTDTEAFF. In DNA, the CDR3 is TGCGCCAGCAGCCGAACGCTAGGGGGCACGGACACTGAAGCTTTCTTT.

The chain couples TRBV12-3 or TRBV12-4 to TRBJ2-7, with no clear D. The CDR3 is made up of 12 amino acids. Trimming removed 5 bases at V and 0 bases at J, with 5 bases between. The CDR3 loop is CASSTFSYEQYF. The CDR3 DNA follows: TGTGCCAGCAGTACTTTCTCCTACGAGCAGTACTTC.

The rearrangement links TRBV29-1 to TRBJ1-2; TRBD1 matches 10 bases. The J segment lost 4 bases and the V segment lost 6 bases, leaving 8 bases of the junction unmatched. The CDR3 totals 14 residues. From germline, CDR1 is SQVTM and CDR2 ANQGSEA. The CDR3 loop is CSVLGDRGPYGYTF. As DNA, the CDR3 is TGCAGCGTGCTTGGGGACAGGGGTCCCTATGGCTACACCTTC. Drawing the rest from reference TRBV29-1 and TRBJ1-2, the complete variable domain is SAVISQKPSRDICQRGTSLTIQCQVDSQVTMMFWYRQQPGQSLTLIATANQGSEATYESGFVIDKFPISRPNLTFSTLTVSNMSPEDSSIYLCSVLGDRGPYGYTFGSGTRLTVV.

The chain combines TRBV11-2 with TRBJ1-1, with TRBD1 as a possible D gene (5 bases). V lost 3 bases and J lost 2, with 16 bases in between. The CDR3 consists of 16 residues. CDR1 SGHAT and CDR2 FQNNGV come from the germline V gene. Here the CDR3 DNA reads TGTGCCAGCAGCTTCTATACCAGGACACTTAACACTGAAGCTTTCTTT. It yields the protein CASSFYTRTLNTEAFF.

This chain joins TRBV24-1 and TRBJ2-2; 7 positions match TRBD1. The germline V gene has CDR1 KGHDR and CDR2 SFDVKD. CDR3 length: 15 residues. V trimming: 4 bases; J trimming: 4 bases; junction bases outside the gene matches: 5. This chain's CDR3 is CATSDPNRGTGELFF. The CDR3 coding sequence is TGTGCCACCAGTGACCCTAACAGGGGCACCGGGGAGCTGTTTTTT.

This clone was counted a single time. The genes are TRBV5-1 and TRBJ2-3; 8 bases are a match to TRBD1. The CDR3 is 16 amino acids. The germline gives CDR1 SGHRS, CDR2 YFSETQ. After removal of 0 bases from V and 2 bases from J, the junction contained 5 bases not matched to a gene. The CDR3 is CASSLGTGSLTDTQYF. The CDR3 bases are TGCGCCAGCAGCTTGGGGACAGGGAGCCTCACAGATACGCAGTATTTT.

In this sample, this clone turned up a few times. This chain connects TRBV5-1 to TRBJ2-1; 12 nucleotides match TRBD2. With 2 bases clipped from V and 6 bases from J, the junction kept 3 bases outside the gene matches. CDR1 and CDR2 (germline): SGHRS, YFSETQ. This CDR3 is built from 15 residues. The CDR3 coding sequence is TGCGCCAGCAGCTTAAGACTAGCGGGGGTCAATGAGCAGTTCTTC. Residues: CASSLRLAGVNEQFF.

CDR3 nucleotides: TGCGCCAGCGGGACAGGGGGGGTCACTACTTCGAACACCGGGGAGCTGTTTTTT. It is translated as CASGTGGVTTSNTGELFF. The chain combines TRBV5-1 with TRBJ2-2; TRBD1 agrees at 11 bases. The CDR3 runs 18 residues. After removal of 7 bases from V and 0 bases from J, the junction contained 11 bases not matched to a gene. The germline V gene has CDR1 SGHRS and CDR2 YFSETQ.

CDR3 in amino acids: CASSLQDRPYEQYF. CDR3 nucleotide sequence: TGTGCCAGCAGCTTGCAGGACAGGCCCTACGAGCAGTACTTC. This sequence joins TRBV7-3 and TRBJ2-7, with TRBD1 matching 7 bases. Germline loops: CDR1 SGHTA, CDR2 FQGTGA. Germline trimming cut 3 bases from V and 2 bases from J; bases unmatched to any gene: 4. The CDR3 has 14 residues.

This chain links TRBV6-6 with TRBJ2-7; D is perhaps TRBD2 (6 bases). The germline CDR1 and CDR2 sequences are MNHNY and SVGAGI (reference sequence). Trimming took 11 bases from V and 7 from J, leaving 15 bases between them. CDR3 length equals 11 residues. The CDR3 nucleotides are TGTGCCGCCGGGCGGGCGGGAGAGCAGTACTTC. Translating gives CAAGRAGEQYF.

This chain joins TRBV24-1 and TRBJ1-5; D is possibly TRBD1 (6 bases). The CDR3 has 15 amino acids. V lost 6 bases and J lost 9, with 20 bases in between. Germline lookup yields CDR1 KGHDR and CDR2 SFDVKD. CDR3 in amino acids: CATSTGGQGGWPQHF. The DNA for the CDR3 is TGTGCCACCAGTACCGGGGGGCAGGGCGGTTGGCCCCAGCATTTT.

The chain is built from TRBV20-1 and TRBJ1-4, with D tentatively TRBD1 (5 bases). With 3 bases removed from V and 10 bases from J, the gap between germline ends came to 12 bases. The CDR3 loop spans 12 amino acids. Per the germline V gene, CDR1 is DFQATT and CDR2 is SNEGSKA (reference sequence). The CDR3 DNA is TGCAGTGCTAGTCCTGACAGCCGAAAACTGTTTTTT. It yields the protein CSASPDSRKLFF.